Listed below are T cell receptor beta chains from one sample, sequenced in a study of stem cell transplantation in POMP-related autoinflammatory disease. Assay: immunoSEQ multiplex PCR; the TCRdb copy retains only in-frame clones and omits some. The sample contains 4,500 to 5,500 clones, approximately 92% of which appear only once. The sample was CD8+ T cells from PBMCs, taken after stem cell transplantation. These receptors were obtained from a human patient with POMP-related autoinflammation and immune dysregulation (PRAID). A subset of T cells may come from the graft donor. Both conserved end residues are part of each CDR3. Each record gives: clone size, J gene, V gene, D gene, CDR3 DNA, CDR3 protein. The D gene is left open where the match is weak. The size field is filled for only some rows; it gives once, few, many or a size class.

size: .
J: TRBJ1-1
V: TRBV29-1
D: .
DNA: TGCAGCGCTTGGCAGGGATCAAACACTGAAGCTTTCTTT
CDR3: CSAWQGSNTEAFF

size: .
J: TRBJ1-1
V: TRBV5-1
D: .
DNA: TGCGCCAGCAGCTTGGGGGGCATGAACACTGAAGCTTTCTTT
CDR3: CASSLGGMNTEAFF

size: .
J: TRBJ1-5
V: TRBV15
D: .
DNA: TGTGCCACCAGCAGAGATATAGGGTATAATCAGCCCCAGCATTTT
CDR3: CATSRDIGYNQPQHF

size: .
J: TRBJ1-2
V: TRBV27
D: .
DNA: TGTGCCAGCAGTTTTACAGGTTCCTACTATGGCTACACCTTC
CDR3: CASSFTGSYYGYTF

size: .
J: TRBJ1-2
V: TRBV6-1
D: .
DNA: TGTGCCAGCAGTGAAGGAGCCAGGGACTATGGCTACACCTTC
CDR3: CASSEGARDYGYTF

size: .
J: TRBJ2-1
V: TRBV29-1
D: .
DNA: TGCAGCGTTGAACAGATGAGCTCCTACAATGAGCAGTTCTTC
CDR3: CSVEQMSSYNEQFF

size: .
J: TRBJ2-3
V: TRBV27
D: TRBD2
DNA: TGTGCCAGCAGTTTCCTGTTTCCTAGCGGATACACAGATACGCAGTATTTT
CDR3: CASSFLFPSGYTDTQYF

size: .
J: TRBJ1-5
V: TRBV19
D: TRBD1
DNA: TGTGCCAGTAGGCCGGGACAGAAGAGCAATCAGCCCCAGCATTTT
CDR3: CASRPGQKSNQPQHF

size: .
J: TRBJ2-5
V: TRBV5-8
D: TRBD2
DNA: TGTGCCAGCAGCTTGGCGACTAGCGGGAGTCACGAGACCCAGTACTTC
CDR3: CASSLATSGSHETQYF

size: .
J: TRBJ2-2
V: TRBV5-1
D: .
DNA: TGCGCCAGCAGAGGGCAGGATGGGGCCGGGGAGCTGTTTTTT
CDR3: CASRGQDGAGELFF

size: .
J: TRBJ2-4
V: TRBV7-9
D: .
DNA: TGTGCCAGCAGCTCCCCAGAACTAGCCAAAAACATTCAGTACTTC
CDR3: CASSSPELAKNIQYF

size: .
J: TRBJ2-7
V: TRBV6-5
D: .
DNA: TGTGCCAGCAGTTACTCGACCGGGAACGAGCAGTACTTC
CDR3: CASSYSTGNEQYF

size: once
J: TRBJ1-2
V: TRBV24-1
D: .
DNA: TGTGCCACCAGTATGGGGACAACCTATGGCTACACCTTC
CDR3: CATSMGTTYGYTF

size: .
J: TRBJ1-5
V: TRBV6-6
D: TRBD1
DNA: TGTGCCAGCAAGCCACAGGGGAGGATGGAGCCCCAGCATTTT
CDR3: CASKPQGRMEPQHF

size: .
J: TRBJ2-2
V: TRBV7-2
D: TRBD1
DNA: TGTGCCAGCAGCCTCAGGGGGCGCCGGACCGGGGAGCTGTTTTTT
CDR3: CASSLRGRRTGELFF

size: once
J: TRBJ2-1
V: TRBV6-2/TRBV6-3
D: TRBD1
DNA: TGTGCCAGCAGCTCCCGACAGGGGGCTTCTTATGAGCAGTTCTTC
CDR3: CASSSRQGASYEQFF

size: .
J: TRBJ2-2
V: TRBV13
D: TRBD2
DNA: TGTGCCAGCAGCTTCCGGCTAGCGGAGAGGACCGGGGAGCTGTTTTTT
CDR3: CASSFRLAERTGELFF

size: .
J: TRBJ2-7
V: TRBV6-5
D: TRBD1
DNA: TGTGCCAGCAGTTACGGACAGGGGATATACGAGCAGTACTTC
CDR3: CASSYGQGIYEQYF

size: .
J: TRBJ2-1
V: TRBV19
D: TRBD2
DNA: TGTGCCAGCGATAGGGCGGGAGGGTACAATGAGCAGTTCTTC
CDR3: CASDRAGGYNEQFF

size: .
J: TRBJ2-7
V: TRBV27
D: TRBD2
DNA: TGTGCCAGCAGTTTCGGGACTAGCGGTGCCTACGAGCAGTACTTC
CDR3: CASSFGTSGAYEQYF

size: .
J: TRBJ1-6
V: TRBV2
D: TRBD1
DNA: TGTGCCAGCAGTGAAGACTGGGGACAGAAGAGTCCACCCCTCCACTTT
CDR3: CASSEDWGQKSPPLHF

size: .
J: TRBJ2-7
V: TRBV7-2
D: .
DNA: TGTGCCAGCAGTGATACGGACTACGAGCAGTACTTC
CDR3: CASSDTDYEQYF

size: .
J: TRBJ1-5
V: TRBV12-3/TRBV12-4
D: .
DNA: TGTGCCAGCGCGGGGGATAGCAATCAGCCCCAGCATTTT
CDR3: CASAGDSNQPQHF

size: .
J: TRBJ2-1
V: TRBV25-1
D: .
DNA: TGTGCCAGCAGTGAAAGTTGGAATGAGCAGTTCTTC
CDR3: CASSESWNEQFF

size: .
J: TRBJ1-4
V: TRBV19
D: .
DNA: TGTGCCAGTAGTATGGACGTCTCGTGGATAACGGGGGACCTTCAGGTCGTAGATGAAAAACTGTTTTTT
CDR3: CASSMDVSWITGDLQVVDEKLFF

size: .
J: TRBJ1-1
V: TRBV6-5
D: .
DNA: TGTGCCAGCAGTTCGGGCGGGGGACTCTCCACTGAAGCTTTCTTT
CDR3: CASSSGGGLSTEAFF

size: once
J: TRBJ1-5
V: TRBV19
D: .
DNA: TGTGCCAGTAGTATAGATGGGCCCGATAGCAATCAGCCCCAGCATTTT
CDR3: CASSIDGPDSNQPQHF

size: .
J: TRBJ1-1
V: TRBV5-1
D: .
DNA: TGCGCCAGCAGGCTGGGAGGAGAAGCTTTCTTT
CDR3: CASRLGGEAFF

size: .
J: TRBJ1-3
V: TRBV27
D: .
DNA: TGTGCCAGCAGTCACCGAGGACAGGGAAACACCATATATTTT
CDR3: CASSHRGQGNTIYF

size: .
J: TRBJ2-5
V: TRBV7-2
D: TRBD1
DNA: TGTGCCAGCGAAGCCGGGACAGCACAAGAGACCCAGTACTTC
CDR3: CASEAGTAQETQYF

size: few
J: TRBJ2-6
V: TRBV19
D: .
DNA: TGTGCCAGTGAAAGTTGGGCGGTGCCCGGGGCCAACGTCCTGACTTTC
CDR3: CASESWAVPGANVLTF

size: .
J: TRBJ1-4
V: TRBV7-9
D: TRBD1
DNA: TGTGCCAGCAGCTTAGAGCCTTACCAGACAGGGGGTAATGAAAAACTGTTTTTT
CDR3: CASSLEPYQTGGNEKLFF

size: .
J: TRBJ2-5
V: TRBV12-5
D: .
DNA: TGTGCTAGTGGTTTAGCTGGGGGCCAAGAGACCCAGTACTTC
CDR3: CASGLAGGQETQYF

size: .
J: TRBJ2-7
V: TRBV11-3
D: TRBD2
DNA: TGTGCCAGCAGCTTTAGCGGGAGTAGTTACGAGCAGTACTTC
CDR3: CASSFSGSSYEQYF

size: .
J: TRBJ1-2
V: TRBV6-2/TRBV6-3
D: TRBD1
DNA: TGTGCCAGCAGTTACTCGAGACAGGGGGCTCTGTATTACCATGGCTACACCTTC
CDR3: CASSYSRQGALYYHGYTF

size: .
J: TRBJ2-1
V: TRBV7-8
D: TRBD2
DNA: TGTGCCAGCAGCTTTTCGCTAGCGGGAGTACGATCCTACAATGAGCAGTTCTTC
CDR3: CASSFSLAGVRSYNEQFF

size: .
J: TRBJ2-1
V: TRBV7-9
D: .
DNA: TGTGCCAGCAGCTCTCCCGCTCATTATGAGCAGTTCTTC
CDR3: CASSSPAHYEQFF

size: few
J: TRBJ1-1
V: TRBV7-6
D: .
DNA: TGTGCCAGCAGCTTAGGGACAGTGAACACTGAAGCTTTCTTT
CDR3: CASSLGTVNTEAFF

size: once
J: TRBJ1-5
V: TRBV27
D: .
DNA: TGTGCCAGCTCTGGGCGGGGGGGCAATCAGCCCCAGCATTTT
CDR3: CASSGRGGNQPQHF

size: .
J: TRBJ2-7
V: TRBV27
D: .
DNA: TGTGCCAGCAGTTTAGGGGTTCCCTACGAGCAGTACTTC
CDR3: CASSLGVPYEQYF

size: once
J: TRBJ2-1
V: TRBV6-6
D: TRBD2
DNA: TGTGCCAGCAGTCCCGGGACTAGCGGGAACAATGAGCAGTTCTTC
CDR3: CASSPGTSGNNEQFF

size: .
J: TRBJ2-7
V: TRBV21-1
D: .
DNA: TGTGCCAGTGGAGGATTGCCCCTCCCTTCCTACGAGCAGTACTTC
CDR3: CASGGLPLPSYEQYF

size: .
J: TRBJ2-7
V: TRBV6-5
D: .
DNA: TGTGCCAGCAGTTACATGGGTTCCTACGAGCAGTACTTC
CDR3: CASSYMGSYEQYF

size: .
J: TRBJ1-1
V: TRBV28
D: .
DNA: TGTGCCAGCAGTTTGCCGGGGGCAGAAGCTTTCTTT
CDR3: CASSLPGAEAFF

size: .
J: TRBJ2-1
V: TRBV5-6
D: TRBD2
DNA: TGTGCCAGCAGCTTGAGGCGGGACTACTACAATGAGCAGTTCTTC
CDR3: CASSLRRDYYNEQFF

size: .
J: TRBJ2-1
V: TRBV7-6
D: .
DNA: TGTGCCAGCAGCTTCAACAAACACAATGAGCAGTTCTTC
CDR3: CASSFNKHNEQFF